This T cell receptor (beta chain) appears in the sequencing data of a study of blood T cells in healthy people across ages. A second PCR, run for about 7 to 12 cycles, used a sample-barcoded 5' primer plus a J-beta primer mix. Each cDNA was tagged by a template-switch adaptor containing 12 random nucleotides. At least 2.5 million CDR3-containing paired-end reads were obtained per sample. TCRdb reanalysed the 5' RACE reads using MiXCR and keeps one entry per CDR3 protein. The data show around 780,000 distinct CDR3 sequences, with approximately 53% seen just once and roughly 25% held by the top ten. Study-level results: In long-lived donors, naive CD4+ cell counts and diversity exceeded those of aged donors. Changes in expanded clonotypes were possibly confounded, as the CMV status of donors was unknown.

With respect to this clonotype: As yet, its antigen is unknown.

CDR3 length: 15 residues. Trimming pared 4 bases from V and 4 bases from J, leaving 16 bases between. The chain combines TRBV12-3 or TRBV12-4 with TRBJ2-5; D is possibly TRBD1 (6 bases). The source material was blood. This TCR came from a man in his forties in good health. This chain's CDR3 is CASSSRGRLPETQYF. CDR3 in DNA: TGTGCCAGCAGTTCCAGGGGCCGGCTCCCAGAGACCCAGTACTTC.